The subject of this entry is one T cell receptor (beta chain). Its specificity is not known. Germline CDR1 is LGHNA and CDR2 is YSLEER. The CDR3 has 13 residues. V lost 4 bases and J 3 bases, leaving 7 bases between the germline ends. The data stem from a study of T cell clones after liver transplantation. Study findings and constraints: Small, mixed patient groups and varying post-transplant times limit these conclusions.

Unstimulated PBMCs were sorted into CD3+CD4+ and CD3+CD8+ populations. The method was immunoSEQ multiplex PCR; TCRdb's version includes in-frame clones alone and lacks a portion of them. Found here are 70,000 to 95,000 clones, less than 90% of them singletons; the top ten hold 2.8%. Here the sequenced sample was CD4+ T cells from blood, taken at the 22-month timepoint. This sequence joins TRBV4-3 and TRBJ2-1; D is unresolved. The receptor's source is a human patient who received a liver transplant. The T cells may come from the graft donor. DNA of the CDR3: TGCGCCAGCAGCCCAAAGATCTACAATGAGCAGTTCTTC. Translating it yields CASSPKIYNEQFF.